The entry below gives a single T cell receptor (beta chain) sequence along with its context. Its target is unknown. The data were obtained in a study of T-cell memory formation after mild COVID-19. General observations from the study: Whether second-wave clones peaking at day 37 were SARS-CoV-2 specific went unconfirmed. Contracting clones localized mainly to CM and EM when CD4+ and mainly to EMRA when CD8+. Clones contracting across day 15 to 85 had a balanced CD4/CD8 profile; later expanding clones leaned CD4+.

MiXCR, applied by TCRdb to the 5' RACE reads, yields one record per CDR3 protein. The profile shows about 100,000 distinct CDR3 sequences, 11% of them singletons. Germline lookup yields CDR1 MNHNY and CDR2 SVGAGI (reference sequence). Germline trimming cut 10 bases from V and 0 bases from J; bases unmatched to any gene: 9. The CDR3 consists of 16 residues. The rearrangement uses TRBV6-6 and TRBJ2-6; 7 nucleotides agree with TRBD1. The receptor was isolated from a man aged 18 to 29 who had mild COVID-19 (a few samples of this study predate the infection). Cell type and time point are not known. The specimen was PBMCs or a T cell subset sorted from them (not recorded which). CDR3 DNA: TGTGCCACGAGAGTATGGGACAGCTCTGGGGCCAACGTCCTGACTTTC. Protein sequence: CATRVWDSSGANVLTF.